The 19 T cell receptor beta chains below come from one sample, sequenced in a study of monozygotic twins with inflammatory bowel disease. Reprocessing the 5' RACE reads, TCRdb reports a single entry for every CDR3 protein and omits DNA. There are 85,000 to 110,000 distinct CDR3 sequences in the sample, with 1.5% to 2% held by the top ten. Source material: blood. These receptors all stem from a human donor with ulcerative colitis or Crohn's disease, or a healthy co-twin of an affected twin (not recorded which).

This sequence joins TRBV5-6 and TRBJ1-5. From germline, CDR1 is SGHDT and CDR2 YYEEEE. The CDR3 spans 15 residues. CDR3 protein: CASSLPESGNQPQHF.

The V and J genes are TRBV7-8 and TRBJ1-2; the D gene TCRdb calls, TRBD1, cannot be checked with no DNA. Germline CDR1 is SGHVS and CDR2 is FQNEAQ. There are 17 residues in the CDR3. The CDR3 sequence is CASSSSVGTVANYGYTF. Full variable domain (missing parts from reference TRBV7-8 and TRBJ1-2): GAGVSQSPRYKVAKRGQDVALRCDPISGHVSLFWYQQALGQGPEFLTYFQNEAQLDKSGLPSDRFFAERPEGSVSTLKIQRTQQEDSAVYLCASSSSVGTVANYGYTFGSGTRLTVV.

The CDR3 sequence: CSAKRPRDRTNEKLFF. The chain joins TRBV20-1 to TRBJ1-4; absent DNA, TCRdb's TRBD1 call cannot be checked. CDR1 DFQATT and CDR2 SNEGSKA come from the germline V gene (reference sequence). The CDR3 is 16 amino acids.

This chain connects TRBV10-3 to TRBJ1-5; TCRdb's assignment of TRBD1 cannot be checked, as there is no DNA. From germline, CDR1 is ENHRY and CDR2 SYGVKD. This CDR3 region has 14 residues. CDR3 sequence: CAIRGGPGNQPQHF.

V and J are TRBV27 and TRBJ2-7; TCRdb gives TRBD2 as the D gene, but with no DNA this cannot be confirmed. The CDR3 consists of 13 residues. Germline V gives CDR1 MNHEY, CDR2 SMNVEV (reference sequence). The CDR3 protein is CASKGLNIYEQYF.

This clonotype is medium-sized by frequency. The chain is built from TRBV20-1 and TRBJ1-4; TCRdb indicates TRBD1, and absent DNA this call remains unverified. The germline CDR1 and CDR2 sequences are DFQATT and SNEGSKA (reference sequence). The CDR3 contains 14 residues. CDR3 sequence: CSATDTQGREKLFF.

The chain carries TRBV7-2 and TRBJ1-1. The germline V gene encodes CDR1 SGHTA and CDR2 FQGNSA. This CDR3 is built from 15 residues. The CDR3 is CASSLAHGVLTEAFF.

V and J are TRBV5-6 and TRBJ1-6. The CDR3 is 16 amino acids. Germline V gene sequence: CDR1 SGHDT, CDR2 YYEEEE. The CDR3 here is CASRSLSGPYNSPLHF.

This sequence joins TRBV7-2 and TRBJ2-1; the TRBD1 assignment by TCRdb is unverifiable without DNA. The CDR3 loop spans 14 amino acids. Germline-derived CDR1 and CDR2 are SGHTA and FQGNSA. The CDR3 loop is CASSLVQANNEQFF.

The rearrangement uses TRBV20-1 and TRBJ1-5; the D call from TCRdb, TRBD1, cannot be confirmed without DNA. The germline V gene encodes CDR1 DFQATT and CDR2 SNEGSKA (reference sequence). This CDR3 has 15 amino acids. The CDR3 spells CSAPRDGYSNQPQHF.

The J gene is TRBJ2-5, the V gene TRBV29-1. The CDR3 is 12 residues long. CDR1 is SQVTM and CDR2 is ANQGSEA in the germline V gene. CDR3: CSVVPSQETQYF. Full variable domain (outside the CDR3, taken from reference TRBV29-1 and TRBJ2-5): SAVISQKPSRDICQRGTSLTIQCQVDSQVTMMFWYRQQPGQSLTLIATANQGSEATYESGFVIDKFPISRPNLTFSTLTVSNMSPEDSSIYLCSVVPSQETQYFGPGTRLLVL.

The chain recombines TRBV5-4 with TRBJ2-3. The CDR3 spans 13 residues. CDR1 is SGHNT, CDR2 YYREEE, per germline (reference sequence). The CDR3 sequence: CASSLQTTDTQYF.

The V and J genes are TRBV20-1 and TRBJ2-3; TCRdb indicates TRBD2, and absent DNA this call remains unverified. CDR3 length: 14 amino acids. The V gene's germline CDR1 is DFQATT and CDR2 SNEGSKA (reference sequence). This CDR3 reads CSARTGLAATTQYF.

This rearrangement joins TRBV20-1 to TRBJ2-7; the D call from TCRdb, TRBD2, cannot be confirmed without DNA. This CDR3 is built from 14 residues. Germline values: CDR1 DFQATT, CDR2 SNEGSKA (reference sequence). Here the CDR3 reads CSARDPSGLYEQYF.

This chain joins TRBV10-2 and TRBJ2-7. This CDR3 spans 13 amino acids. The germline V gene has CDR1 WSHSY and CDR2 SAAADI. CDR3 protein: CAIWHRDLYEQYF.

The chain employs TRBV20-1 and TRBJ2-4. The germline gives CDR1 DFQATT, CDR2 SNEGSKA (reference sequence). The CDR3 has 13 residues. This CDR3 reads CSASQLAKNIQYF.

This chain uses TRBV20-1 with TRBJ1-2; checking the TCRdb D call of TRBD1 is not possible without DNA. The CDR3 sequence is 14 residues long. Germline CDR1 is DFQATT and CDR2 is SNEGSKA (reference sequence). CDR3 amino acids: CSANVGGAGYGYTF.

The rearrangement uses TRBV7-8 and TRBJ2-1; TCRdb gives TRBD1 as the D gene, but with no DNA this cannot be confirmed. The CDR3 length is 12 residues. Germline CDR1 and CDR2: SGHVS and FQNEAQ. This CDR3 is CASSPRTGHPLF.

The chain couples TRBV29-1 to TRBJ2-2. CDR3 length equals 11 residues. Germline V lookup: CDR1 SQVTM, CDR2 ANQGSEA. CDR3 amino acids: CSAPRSGELFF.